This TCR beta chain was found in a study of long-term antiretroviral therapy in people with HIV. This clone was seen a handful of times. Survey-level immunoSEQ v3.0 assays were run. For each individual sample, sequencing targeted roughly 40,000-50,000 T-cell genomes. Data came from immunoSEQ multiplex PCR; TCRdb stores just in-frame clones and leaves some out. The sample has about 31,000 clones, approximately 85% seen once; the top ten hold 3.8%. V was clipped by 1 base and J by 6 bases, with 10 bases between them. The germline V gene encodes CDR1 SGHAT and CDR2 FQNNGV. The CDR3 sequence is 14 residues long.

The clonotype was recovered from a man between 18 and 29 years old with HIV. The V gene is TRBV11-2, the J gene TRBJ1-5; a weak D match, TRBD1 (5 bases). The sequences come from unsorted PBMCs, collected 0.8 years before starting antiretroviral therapy. CDR3 in DNA: TGTGCCAGCAGCTTAGGGGGGGAGGGTCAGCCCCAGCATTTT. Translation gives CASSLGGEGQPQHF.